The source of this TCR beta chain is a study of control samples from healthy donors and cancer patients. This clone was seen just once. TCRdb's table, derived via immunoSEQ multiplex PCR, lists solely in-frame clones and lacks some. The sample has some 82,000 clones, around 84% seen once. V lost 7 bases and J 1 base, leaving 10 bases between the germline ends. The CDR3 consists of 13 residues. Germline values: CDR1 SNHLY, CDR2 FYNNEI. The receptor was derived from a man aged 60 to 69 with head and neck cancer. The chain combines TRBV2 with TRBJ2-5; D possibly matches TRBD1 or TRBD2 (5 bases each). Sample: PBMCs. The CDR3 DNA reads as TGTGCCAGCATCCGGGACCTCCAAGAGACCCAGTACTTC. Its protein product is CASIRDLQETQYF.